One and the same sample provided the 12 T cell receptor beta chains below, sequenced in a study of CD8+CD57+ T cells in acquired aplastic anemia (dated by TCRdb to 2016 to 2019). Sequencer: Illumina HiSeq 2000. Genomic DNA was used as template for profiling of TCR beta VDJ combinations and CDR3 sequences. Using fastp at Q25 and MiXCR, TCRdb reprocessed the public reads and kept productive beta chains. Here each entry gathers all rows of one CDR3 protein and keeps the most common genes and DNA. The table for this sample lists roughly 150,000 distinct CDR3 sequences; 35% to 55% of them were counted only once. The ten largest account for approximately 1% of the sample. The sample taken for sequencing was sorted CD4+, CD8+, or CD8+CD57+ T cells (not recorded which) from PBMCs. Receptors were obtained from a human donor in good health.

The genes are TRBV10-3 and TRBJ2-7; a weak D match, TRBD1 (6 bases). The CDR3 extends over 13 amino acids. Trimming pared 4 bases from V and 5 bases from J, leaving 12 bases between. Germline lookup yields CDR1 ENHRY and CDR2 SYGVKD. CDR3 sequence reads: CAISAGRGHEQYF. CDR3 coding DNA: TGTGCCATCAGTGCGGGCAGGGGACACGAGCAGTACTTC.

The genes are TRBV29-1 and TRBJ1-1; perhaps TRBD1 as D (5 bases). CDR1 SQVTM and CDR2 ANQGSEA come from the germline V gene. The germline V and J ends were trimmed by 4 bases and 4 bases, with 10 bases remaining between them. The CDR3 extends over 12 amino acids. The CDR3 coding sequence is TGCAGCGTTGTGGGGGAGCGCACTGAAGCTTTCTTT. Amino acid sequence: CSVVGERTEAFF.

This sequence joins TRBV5-1 and TRBJ1-1, with D unresolved. Germline values: CDR1 SGHRS, CDR2 YFSETQ. V gave up 4 bases and J gave up 6 bases, with 13 bases separating them. The CDR3 is 13 amino acids. The DNA of the CDR3 is TGCGCCAGCAGCCCGGGTTTGCGCGCTGAAGCTTTCTTT. This translates into CASSPGLRAEAFF.

V and J are TRBV10-3 and TRBJ2-6; D unclear. Between the trimmed V and J ends, which lost 11 bases and 0 bases, there was a span of 8 bases. The CDR3 has 13 residues. In germline, CDR1 is ENHRY, CDR2 SYGVKD. The CDR3 spells CAASPSGANVLTF. The CDR3 nucleotides are TGTGCCGCAAGCCCCTCTGGGGCCAACGTCCTGACTTTC.

The sample holds a few counts of this clonotype. The chain has TRBV30 and TRBJ2-5; 8 bases line up with TRBD2. This CDR3 contains 15 residues. The germline V gene encodes CDR1 GTSNPN and CDR2 SVGIG (reference sequence). The ends lost 3 bases at V and 5 bases at J; junction bases unmatched: 11. CDR3 nucleotide sequence: TGTGCCTGGAGCCCGAGCGGGAGCTTGAGGGAGACCCAGTACTTC. This gives the protein CAWSPSGSLRETQYF.

The chain recombines TRBV7-3 with TRBJ2-5; perhaps D is TRBD1 or TRBD2 (6 bases each). This CDR3 has 15 residues. Trimming took 5 bases from V and 3 from J, leaving 16 bases between them. Germline V gives CDR1 SGHTA, CDR2 FQGTGA. CDR3 in amino acids: CASSMLGGRKETQYF. DNA of the CDR3: TGTGCCAGCAGCATGCTCGGGGGCAGAAAAGAGACCCAGTACTTC.

Turning to this clonotype: One base away lies a much larger clone, so this may be a sequencing read error. The chain joins TRBV11-3 to TRBJ1-6, with D possibly matching TRBD1 (5 bases). The CDR3 is made up of 14 amino acids. Per the germline V gene, CDR1 is SGHNT and CDR2 is YENEEA. The CDR3 here is CAGSLRQSNSPLHF. CDR3 DNA: TGTGCCGGCAGCCTCCGACAGTCAAATTCACCCCTCCACTTT. Based on the CDR3 plus reference TRBV11-3 and TRBJ1-6, the full variable domain is EAGVVQSPRYKIIEKKQPVAFWCNPISGHNTLYWYLQNLGQGPELLIRYENEEAVDDSQLPKDRFSAERLKGVDSTLKIQPAELGDSAVYLCAGSLRQSNSPLHFGNGTRLTVT.

Many counts were recorded for this clonotype. The V and J genes are TRBV7-2 and TRBJ2-3, with TRBD2 identical over 7 bases. Germline V gene sequence: CDR1 SGHTA, CDR2 FQGNSA. The CDR3 runs 15 residues. The trim removed 1 base at V and 4 bases at J, leaving 5 bases unmatched. The CDR3: CASSLVAGVADTQYF. The CDR3 nucleotides are TGTGCCAGCAGCTTAGTTGCGGGGGTTGCAGATACGCAGTATTTT.

Only a few counts were recorded for this clonotype. V gene TRBV2 combines with J gene TRBJ1-3; D not certain. Trimming pared 4 bases from V and 2 bases from J, leaving 6 bases between. Germline CDR1 and CDR2: SNHLY and FYNNEI. The CDR3 is made up of 13 amino acids. CDR3 sequence (DNA): TGTGCCAGCAGTGCCTACACTGGAAACACCATATATTTT. Its translation: CASSAYTGNTIYF.

Turning to this clonotype: A clone one base away is much larger, so this may be a read error. V is TRBV7-8 and J is TRBJ2-3, with D uncertain. V gave up 4 bases and J gave up 7 bases, with 15 bases separating them. CDR1 is SGHVS, CDR2 FQNEAQ, per germline. The CDR3 covers 14 residues. The CDR3: CASSYSRVAYTQYF. DNA for the CDR3: TGTGCCAGCAGCTATAGCAGAGTAGCCTATACGCAGTATTTT.

The sample holds many counts of this clonotype. V and J are TRBV5-5 and TRBJ1-1, with D unclear. CDR3 length equals 14 residues. CDR1 and CDR2 from the germline V gene are SGHKS and YYEKEE (reference sequence). V was trimmed by 1 base and J by 1 base, leaving 8 bases between them. CDR3 coding DNA: TGTGCCAGCAGCTTGTACACGAAGAACACTGAAGCTTTCTTT. This gives the protein CASSLYTKNTEAFF.

This chain uses TRBV10-1 with TRBJ2-7; D remains ambiguous. The CDR3 consists of 14 residues. CDR1 is WNHNN and CDR2 is SYGVQD in the germline V gene (reference sequence). V was clipped by 10 bases and J by 0 bases, with 16 bases between them. CDR3 loop: CATQRVPDSYEQYF. Here the CDR3 DNA reads TGCGCCACACAAAGAGTACCAGACTCCTACGAGCAGTACTTC.